One sample yielded the 20 T cell receptor beta chains listed below, sequenced in a study of breast tumors, draining lymph nodes, adjacent tissues. Breast cancer patients provided tissue from their axillary draining lymph nodes. Using its own MiXCR run on the multiplex PCR reads, TCRdb lists one record per CDR3 protein. The sample carries around 230,000 distinct CDR3 sequences, roughly 30% recorded once. Sample: axillary lymph node tissue. The receptors originated from a female donor with breast cancer. Some clones in this sample may be carry-over from other donors' samples.

About this clonotype itself: A read error may be the cause here, since a much bigger clone is one base away. This rearrangement joins TRBV6-1 to TRBJ1-2; 7 bases match TRBD1. The length of the CDR3 is 13 residues. Losses at the gene ends were 7 bases for V and 4 bases for J; bases not matched to a gene: 6. Per germline, CDR1 MNHNS and CDR2 SASEGT. The CDR3: CASKRQGSYGYTF. In nucleotides, the CDR3 is TGTGCCAGCAAACGACAGGGATCCTATGGCTACACCTTC.

About this clonotype: A single base separates this from a much larger clone, so it may be a read error. The chain combines TRBV20-1 with TRBJ2-1; D uncertain. Germline CDR1 is DFQATT and CDR2 is SNEGSKA (reference sequence). The CDR3 totals 11 residues. This CDR3 is CSAERYNEQSF. The CDR3 DNA follows: TGCAGTGCCGAGAGATACAATGAGCAGTCCTTC.

In its sample, this clonotype was seen many times. This chain joins TRBV6-5 and TRBJ2-5, with D possibly matching TRBD2 (6 bases). V lost 0 bases and J 5 bases, leaving 13 bases between the germline ends. Germline CDR1 reads MNHEY; CDR2 reads SVGAGI. The CDR3 sequence is 15 residues long. CDR3 nucleotides: TGTGCCAGCAGTTACTCTGCACCCCGGGGGGAGACCCAGTACTTC. This encodes CASSYSAPRGETQYF.

This chain links TRBV29-1 with TRBJ1-2; the D is unclear. V lost 4 bases and J 4 bases, leaving 7 bases between the germline ends. The CDR3 totals 11 residues. CDR1 and CDR2 from the germline V gene are SQVTM and ANQGSEA. This CDR3 is CSVAGFYGYTF. CDR3 sequence (DNA): TGCAGCGTTGCGGGGTTCTATGGCTACACCTTC.

This clonotype has ten or more counts. The chain couples TRBV15 to TRBJ2-7; no definite D call. Per the germline V gene, CDR1 is LNHNV and CDR2 is YYDKDF (reference sequence). The V gene lost 9 bases and the J gene lost 3 bases, with 12 bases spanning the gap. CDR3 size: 12 residues. For the CDR3, the DNA is TGTGCCACTAGTCTACGTGGCTACGAGCAGTACTTC. Amino acid sequence: CATSLRGYEQYF.

This clonotype appeared many times. This CDR3 is CASSYGEGGAVYGYTF. The CDR3, as DNA: TGTGCCAGCAGTTACGGCGAGGGGGGAGCAGTCTATGGCTACACCTTC. This sequence joins TRBV6-5 and TRBJ1-2; D possibly corresponds to TRBD1 (6 bases). V lost 2 bases to trimming and J lost 4 bases, with 17 bases between them. The CDR3 consists of 16 residues. The V gene's germline CDR1 is MNHEY and CDR2 SVGAGI.

This clonotype was counted many times. The rearrangement links TRBV19 to TRBJ1-5; possibly TRBD1 for D (5 bases). This CDR3 is 13 amino acids long. Per germline, CDR1 LNHDA and CDR2 SQIVND (reference sequence). The germline V and J ends were trimmed by 0 bases and 6 bases, with 6 bases remaining between them. In DNA, the CDR3 is TGTGCCAGTAGTATAGATGGGGGTCAGCCCCAGCATTTT. Translating it yields CASSIDGGQPQHF. Full variable domain (remainder filled in from reference TRBV19 and TRBJ1-5): DGGITQSPKYLFRKEGQNVTLSCEQNLNHDAMYWYRQDPGQGLRLIYYSQIVNDFQKGDIAEGYSVSREKKESFPLTVTSAQKNPTAFYLCASSIDGGQPQHFGDGTRLSIL.

This clonotype was detected once. The rearrangement joins TRBV20-1 to TRBJ2-5, with D hard to call. Germline loops: CDR1 DFQATT, CDR2 SNEGSKA (reference sequence). Trimming took off 0 bases at V and 7 bases at J, with 3 bases between the two ends. The CDR3 consists of 10 residues. DNA of the CDR3: TGCAGTGCTAGAGAGCGGACCCAGTACTTC. Its protein product is CSARERTQYF.

The table lists this clonotype with many counts. J is TRBJ2-5 and V is TRBV7-8, with 13 bases identical to TRBD2. The V gene end was trimmed by 5 bases and the J gene end by 10 bases; junction bases not matched to a gene: 7. Germline CDR1 and CDR2: SGHVS and FQNEAQ. The CDR3 runs to 14 residues. The CDR3: CASSPGTSGIGQYF. DNA of the CDR3: TGTGCCAGCAGCCCAGGGACTAGCGGGATTGGCCAGTACTTC. Looking up the rest from reference TRBV7-8 and TRBJ2-5 gives the full variable domain: GAGVSQSPRYKVAKRGQDVALRCDPISGHVSLFWYQQALGQGPEFLTYFQNEAQLDKSGLPSDRFFAERPEGSVSTLKIQRTQQEDSAVYLCASSPGTSGIGQYFGPGTRLLVL.

To note about this clonotype: At one end, the junction sequence differs from germline, possibly due to a read error. This chain uses TRBV12-3 or TRBV12-4 with TRBJ1-5; possible D gene TRBD1, 5 bases. This CDR3 region has 20 residues. In DNA, the CDR3 is TGTGCCAGCAGTTTTCTCATGACTAGCGGGGGAAGGTCCTACAATGAGCCCCAGCATTTT. Translated, it gives CASSFLMTSGGRSYNEPQHF.

The chain has TRBV15 and TRBJ2-7, with 9 bases lining up with TRBD2. This CDR3 spans 16 amino acids. Germline-derived CDR1 and CDR2 are LNHNV and YYDKDF (reference sequence). V shed 0 bases, J shed 2 bases, and the junction held 5 bases outside the gene matches. CDR3 amino acids: CATSRDRAGGPYEQYF. The CDR3, as DNA: TGTGCCACCAGCAGAGATAGAGCGGGAGGCCCCTACGAGCAGTACTTC.

This clonotype showed up many times. The chain uses TRBV6-5 and TRBJ1-4, with TRBD1 matching over 8 bases. This CDR3 is built from 15 residues. The V segment lost 6 bases and the J segment 6 bases; nucleotides outside the gene matches: 9. Germline V gene lookup returns CDR1 MNHEY and CDR2 SVGAGI. CDR3 amino acids: CASSRSPTGDEKLFF. For the CDR3, the DNA is TGTGCCAGCAGCCGATCTCCGACAGGGGATGAAAAACTGTTTTTT.

V usage is TRBV7-8 and J usage is TRBJ2-1; 16 positions agree with TRBD2. V shed 2 bases and J 12 bases; nucleotides not matched to a gene: 4. The CDR3 runs 15 residues. CDR1 is SGHVS and CDR2 is FQNEAQ in the germline V gene. The CDR3 DNA follows: TGTGCCAGCAGCTTAAGGGGACTAGCGGGGGGGCCGCAGTTCTTC. Amino acid sequence: CASSLRGLAGGPQFF.

The chain couples TRBV7-2 to TRBJ2-5, with 7 bases identical to TRBD2. Trimming took 5 bases from V and 2 from J; bases not matched to a gene: 11. CDR1 and CDR2 from the germline V gene are SGHTA and FQGNSA. The CDR3 length is 16 residues. The CDR3 region has the DNA TGTGCCAGCAGCCGGGCTAGCGGAGTGCGTCAAGAGACCCAGTACTTC. It encodes CASSRASGVRQETQYF.

This clonotype was seen ten or more times. The V and J genes are TRBV13 and TRBJ2-5; 12 bases are a match to TRBD2. Germline V gene lookup returns CDR1 PRHDT and CDR2 FYEKMQ (reference sequence). This CDR3 is 16 amino acids long. V gave up 5 bases and J gave up 5 bases; unmatched junction bases: 9. The CDR3 bases are TGTGCCAGCAGCCAGCCCCTAGCGGGAGGGTGGGAGACCCAGTACTTC. Its translation: CASSQPLAGGWETQYF. The complete variable domain, with remaining parts taken from reference TRBV13 and TRBJ2-5, reads AAGVIQSPRHLIKEKRETATLKCYPIPRHDTVYWYQQGPGQDPQFLISFYEKMQSDKGSIPDRFSAQQFSDYHSELNMSSLELGDSALYFCASSQPLAGGWETQYFGPGTRLLVL.

This clonotype was observed many times. The V and J genes are TRBV20-1 and TRBJ2-7, with D possibly matching TRBD2 (6 bases). CDR3 length equals 13 residues. Germline CDR1 reads DFQATT; CDR2 reads SNEGSKA (reference sequence). The CDR3 here is CSSQEGSSYEQYF. The DNA of the CDR3 is TGCAGCTCCCAGGAGGGAAGCTCCTACGAGCAGTACTTC.

Concerning this clonotype itself: The germline gene is not matched at one end of the junction; a read error may be the cause. The gene calls are TRBV11-2 and TRBJ2-1; 8 bases are shared with TRBD1. This CDR3 contains 15 residues. Germline CDR1 and CDR2: SGHAT and FQNNGV. CDR3 loop: CASSIWTGSYNEQSF. The CDR3 DNA reads TGTGCCAGCAGCATATGGACAGGGAGTTACAATGAGCAGTCCTTC.

This clonotype has only a few counts. This may be a read error, as it is one base from a much larger clone. It is likely a read error, because the conserved phenylalanine at the end of the CDR3 is missing. The V and J genes are TRBV20-1 and TRBJ1-2, with unresolved D. The germline CDR1 and CDR2 sequences are DFQATT and SNEGSKA (reference sequence). Trimming removed 5 bases from V and 6 bases from J, with 7 bases in between. The CDR3 runs 10 residues. Here the CDR3 reads CSALNHGYTS. The CDR3 nucleotides are TGCAGTGCTCTTAATCATGGCTACACCTCC.

The sample holds many counts of this clonotype. The rearrangement uses TRBV20-1 and TRBJ2-7; 8 bases are shared with TRBD2. V lost 6 bases to trimming and J lost 6 bases; unmatched junction nucleotides: 13. CDR1 is DFQATT and CDR2 is SNEGSKA in the germline V gene (reference sequence). CDR3 length: 14 residues. The CDR3 DNA reads as TGCAGTGCAAATCCGGGAGGGCCTTCCCCCGAGCAGTACTTC. Protein: CSANPGGPSPEQYF.

In this sample, this clonotype turned up many times. This chain joins TRBV2 and TRBJ2-1; possibly TRBD2 for D (6 bases). V lost 3 bases and J 2 bases, leaving 8 bases between the germline ends. This CDR3 has 14 amino acids. Germline V gene data show CDR1 as SNHLY and CDR2 as FYNNEI. CDR3 sequence (DNA): TGTGCCAGCAGTGAGTCTAGCGCCTACAATGAGCAGTTCTTC. Amino acid sequence: CASSESSAYNEQFF.